A single T cell receptor beta chain is shown here with its context. What it binds is unknown. PCR employed 60 Vbeta and 13 Jbeta primers. Profiled with immunoSEQ multiplex PCR; TCRdb holds only in-frame clones, not every one. The sample includes 95,000 to 120,000 clones, 60% to 80% of them seen just once. The data are from a study of cytomegalovirus exposure and HLA in healthy donors. Study in general: There were 300 to 400 genotyped donors. Of these, 75% to 85% fell in the genetic ancestry cluster associated with self-reported Caucasian donors.

Regarding the study as a whole: The listing of 150 to 200 TCR beta chains classed them as cytomegalovirus-associated.

Sequencing was performed on PBMCs. The receptor comes from a woman aged 25 to 39 in good health and CMV-seropositive.

The CDR3 loop reads CASSESGDEQFF. As DNA, the CDR3 is TGTGCCAGCAGCGAGAGCGGGGATGAGCAGTTCTTC. This chain connects TRBV5-6 to TRBJ2-1; 7 nucleotides match TRBD2. This CDR3 comprises 12 residues. V lost 4 bases and J lost 8; bases outside the gene matches: 3. From germline, CDR1 is SGHDT and CDR2 YYEEEE.